This TCR beta chain came from a study of CD8+ T cells in alopecia areata. Study-level background: Patients in the treated group were given tofacitinib by mouth, 5 to 10 mg twice a day.

In each case, RNA was isolated and then reverse transcribed into cDNA as the sequencing template. Clones were sequenced by immunoSEQ multiplex PCR, and TCRdb holds only the in-frame ones, with some missing. The sample yields roughly 140,000 clones, under 60% seen once. Peripheral blood samples and lesional scalp punch biopsies were obtained from alopecia areata patients. After removal of 6 bases from V and 4 bases from J, the junction contained 3 bases not matched to a gene. The CDR3 has 15 amino acids. CDR1 is SNHLY, CDR2 FYNNEI, per germline. This clone was seen a handful of times. Antigen specificity is unknown. Study-level results: In scalp samples, resident alphabeta T cells of normal skin are also sequenced.

The receptor's source is a human donor with alopecia areata. Sequences were derived from CD8+ T cells sorted from blood, sampled at week 0. The chain employs TRBV2 and TRBJ2-3; 14 bases map to TRBD2. The CDR3, as DNA: TGTGCCAGCAGGGGGACTAGCGGGGGCCCAGATACGCAGTATTTT. Translating gives CASRGTSGGPDTQYF. Variable domain in full (rest from reference TRBV2 and TRBJ2-3): EPEVTQTPSHQVTQMGQEVILRCVPISNHLYFYWYRQILGQKVEFLVSFYNNEISEKSEIFDDQFSVERPDGSNFTLKIRSTKLEDSAMYFCASRGTSGGPDTQYFGPGTRLTVL.